This TCR beta chain is drawn from a study of cytomegalovirus exposure and HLA in healthy donors. Comments on this clone: What it binds is unknown.

Findings and limits, study-wide: A later analysis associated 15,000 or so TCR beta sequences with HLA alleles at a 0.05 false discovery rate. Later examination showed HLA-associated TCR beta chains had greater clonal expansion than equally common others.

Germline V CDR1 and CDR2: MNHEY, SMNVEV (reference sequence). V gave up 3 bases and J gave up 1 base, with 11 bases separating them. The length of the CDR3 is 15 residues. The PCR employed 60 Vbeta primers together with 13 Jbeta primers. Here immunoSEQ multiplex PCR was the method, and the copy in TCRdb shows in-frame clones only, minus some. This table has fewer than 65,000 clones, approximately 77% appearing once. The sequenced sample was PBMCs. The sequence was collected from a woman between 40 and 50 years old in good health and CMV-seropositive. The rearrangement uses TRBV27 and TRBJ2-3; D not resolved. Written as DNA, the CDR3 is TGTGCCAGCAGTTTCTTTGATAGCCGCACAGATACGCAGTATTTT. Encoded protein: CASSFFDSRTDTQYF.